This entry concerns a single TCR beta chain. Trimming removed 4 bases at V and 1 base at J, with 8 bases between. The germline V gene has CDR1 KGHSH and CDR2 LQKENI. The length of the CDR3 is 13 residues. Original processing notes: The assay estimated nucleated cells by amplifying reference gene primers. Method: immunoSEQ multiplex PCR; TCRdb's copy keeps in-frame clones and lacks some. For V, J and clone size, that table is used; D and trimming come from the DNA. In the table there are about 110,000 clones, about 75% of which are singletons. The data derive from a study of blood T cell repertoires in COVID-19.

The rearrangement links TRBV18 to TRBJ2-7; possibly TRBD1 for D (6 bases). This TCR derives from a woman of 80 years or more with active or convalescent COVID-19. The sequenced material came from peripheral blood. CDR3: CASSQGQSYEQYF. CDR3 nucleotides: TGTGCCAGCTCACAGGGACAATCCTACGAGCAGTACTTC.